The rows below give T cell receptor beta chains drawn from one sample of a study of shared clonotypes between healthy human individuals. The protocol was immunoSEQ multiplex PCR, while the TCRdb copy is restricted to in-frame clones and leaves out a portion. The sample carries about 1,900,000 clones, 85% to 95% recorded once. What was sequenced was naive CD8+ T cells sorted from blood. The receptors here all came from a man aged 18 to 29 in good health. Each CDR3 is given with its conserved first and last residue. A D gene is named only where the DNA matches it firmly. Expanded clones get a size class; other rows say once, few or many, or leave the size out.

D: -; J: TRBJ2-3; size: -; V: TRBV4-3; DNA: TGCGCCAGCAGCCAAGTCCCGGGGCCTCGAAGCACAGATACGCAGTATTTT; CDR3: CASSQVPGPRSTDTQYF
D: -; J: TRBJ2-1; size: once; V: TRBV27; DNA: TGTGCCAGCAGTGAGAGAATCTACAATGAGCAGTTCTTC; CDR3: CASSERIYNEQFF
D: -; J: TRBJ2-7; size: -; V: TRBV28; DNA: TGTGCCAGCAGTTCCACCCGTCGAGGTTACGAGCAGTACTTC; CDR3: CASSSTRRGYEQYF
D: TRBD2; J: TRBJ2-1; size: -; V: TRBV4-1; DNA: TGCGCCAGCAGCCAAGATTCGAGGGAGGGCCCGGGAGGTGAGCAGTTCTTC; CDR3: CASSQDSREGPGGEQFF
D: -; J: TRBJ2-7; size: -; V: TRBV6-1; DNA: TGTGCCAGCAGCGTCGGGGGAAACCACGAGCAGTACTTC; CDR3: CASSVGGNHEQYF
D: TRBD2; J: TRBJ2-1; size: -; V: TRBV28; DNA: TGTGCCAGCAGTTTCCCTACTAGCGGGGTCTCCTACAATGAGCAGTTCTTC; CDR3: CASSFPTSGVSYNEQFF
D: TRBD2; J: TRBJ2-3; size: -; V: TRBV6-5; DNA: TGTGCCAGCAGTTTAGCGGGAGGGGGCACAGATACGCAGTATTTT; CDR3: CASSLAGGGTDTQYF
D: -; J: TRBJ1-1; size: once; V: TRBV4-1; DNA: TGCGCCAGCAGCCAAGGGGCAGGTGGGAACACTGAAGCTTTCTTT; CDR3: CASSQGAGGNTEAFF
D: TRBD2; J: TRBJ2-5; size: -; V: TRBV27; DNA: TGTGCCAGCAGTCTCGGACTAGCGGAAGAGACCCAGTACTTC; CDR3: CASSLGLAEETQYF
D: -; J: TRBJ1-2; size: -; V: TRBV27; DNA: TGTGCCAGCAGTAACACGGGAGAGAATGGCTACACCTTC; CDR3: CASSNTGENGYTF
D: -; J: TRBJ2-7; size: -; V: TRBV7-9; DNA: TGTGCCAGCAGCAGATCACAGGATCAGTCCTGCGAGCAGTACTTC; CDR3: CASSRSQDQSCEQYF
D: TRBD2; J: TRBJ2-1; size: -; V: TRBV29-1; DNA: TGCAGCGTTTCCGGGGGGGCCTACAATGAGCAGTTCTTC; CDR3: CSVSGGAYNEQFF
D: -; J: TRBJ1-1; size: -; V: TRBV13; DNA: TGTGCCAGCAGCTTCGTAGGGGAAGGTATGAACACTGAAGCTTTCTTT; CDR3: CASSFVGEGMNTEAFF
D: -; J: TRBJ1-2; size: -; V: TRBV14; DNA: TGTGCCAGCAGCCAAGATACGGGGACGGGGGACTATGGCTACACCTTC; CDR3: CASSQDTGTGDYGYTF
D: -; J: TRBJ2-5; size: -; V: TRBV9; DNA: TGTGCCAGCAGCGTATATGATGTCGGGGAGACCCAGTACTTC; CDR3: CASSVYDVGETQYF
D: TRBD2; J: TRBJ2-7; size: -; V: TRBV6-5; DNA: TGTGCCAGCAGTTATTCCCTAGCGGCATCCTACGAGCAGTACTTC; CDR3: CASSYSLAASYEQYF
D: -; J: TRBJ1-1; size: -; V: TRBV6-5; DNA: TGTGCCAGCAGCTTAAGTTTGAACACTGAAGCTTTCTTT; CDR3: CASSLSLNTEAFF
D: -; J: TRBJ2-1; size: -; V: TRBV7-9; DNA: TGTGCCAGCAGCTTAGCCCCCCAAGCATACGATGAGCAGTTCTTC; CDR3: CASSLAPQAYDEQFF
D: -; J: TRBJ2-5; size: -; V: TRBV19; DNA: TGTGCCAGTAGCCCTTTGGACAACCAAGAGACCCAGTACTTC; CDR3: CASSPLDNQETQYF
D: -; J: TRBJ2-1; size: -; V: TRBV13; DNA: TGTGCCAGCAGCAGGGGGATCTCCTACAATGAGCAGTTCTTC; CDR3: CASSRGISYNEQFF
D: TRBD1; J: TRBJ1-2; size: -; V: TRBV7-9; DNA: TGTGCCAGCAGCTCGACAGGGGATGTGGATGGCTACACCTTC; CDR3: CASSSTGDVDGYTF
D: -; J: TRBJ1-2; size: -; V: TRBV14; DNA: TGTGCCAGCAGCCAAGTCGGCGGCCTCGAGGGAAATGGCTACACCTTC; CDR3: CASSQVGGLEGNGYTF
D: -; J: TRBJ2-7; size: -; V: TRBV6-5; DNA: TGTGCCAGCAGTTATTCGGGCGCAGGGTACGAGCAGTACTTC; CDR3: CASSYSGAGYEQYF
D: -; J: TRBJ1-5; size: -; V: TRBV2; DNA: TGTGCCAGCAGTGAGGCAGGTGGAAATCAGCCCCAGCATTTT; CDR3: CASSEAGGNQPQHF
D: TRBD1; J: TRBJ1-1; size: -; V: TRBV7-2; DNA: TGTGCCAGCAGCTTATTGCCAGGGGGGGCCACTGAAGCTTTCTTT; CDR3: CASSLLPGGATEAFF
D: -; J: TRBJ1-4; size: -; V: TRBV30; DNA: TGTGCCTGGAGCCAGGACGGTAATGAAAAACTGTTTTTT; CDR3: CAWSQDGNEKLFF
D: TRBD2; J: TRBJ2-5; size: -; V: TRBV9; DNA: TGTGCCAGCAGCCCCCGACTAGCGGGGGACCAAGAGACCCAGTACTTC; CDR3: CASSPRLAGDQETQYF
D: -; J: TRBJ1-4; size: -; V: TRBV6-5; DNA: TGTGCCAGCAGTCCTGACTCGTGGGGGGAAAAACTGTTTTTT; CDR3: CASSPDSWGEKLFF
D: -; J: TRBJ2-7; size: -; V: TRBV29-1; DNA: TGCAGCGTTGTCGAGTTGGGCTACGAGCAGTACTTC; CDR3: CSVVELGYEQYF
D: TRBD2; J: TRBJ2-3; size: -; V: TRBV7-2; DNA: TGTGCCAGCAGCTTTTGGACTAGCGGGGGGCCGCATACGCAGTATTTT; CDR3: CASSFWTSGGPHTQYF
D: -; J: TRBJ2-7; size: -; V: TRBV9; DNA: TGTGCCAGCAGCCCAGGGACGGGTTCCTACGAGCAGTACTTC; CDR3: CASSPGTGSYEQYF
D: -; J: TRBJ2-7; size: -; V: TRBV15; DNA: TGTGCCACCAGCGGGGAAAGGACACCCGCCTACGAGCAGTACTTC; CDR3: CATSGERTPAYEQYF
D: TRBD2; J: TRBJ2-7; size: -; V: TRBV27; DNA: TGTGCCAGCAGTTTTGGGGCGGGGGGGTCCTACGAGCAGTACTTC; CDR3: CASSFGAGGSYEQYF
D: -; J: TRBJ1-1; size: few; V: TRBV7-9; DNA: TGTGCCAGCACGGTGAACACTGAAGCTTTCTTT; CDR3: CASTVNTEAFF
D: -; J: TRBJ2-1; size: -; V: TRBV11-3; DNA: TGTGCCAGCAGCTTCGTGACGGACAATGAGCAGTTCTTC; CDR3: CASSFVTDNEQFF
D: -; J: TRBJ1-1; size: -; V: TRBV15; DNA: TGTGCCACCAGCGGGCCGGGGACTGAAGCTTTCTTT; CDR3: CATSGPGTEAFF
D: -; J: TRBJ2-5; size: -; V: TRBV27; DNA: TGTGCCAGCAGTGCCCGTTCGGGGCAAGAGACCCAGTACTTC; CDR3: CASSARSGQETQYF
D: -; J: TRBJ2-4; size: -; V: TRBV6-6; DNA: TGTGCCAGCAGTGAAGTCGTTCAGTACTTC; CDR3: CASSEVVQYF
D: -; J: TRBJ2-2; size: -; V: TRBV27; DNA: TGTGCCAGCAGTTTATTAGCTAGCTCCGACGAGCTGTTTTTT; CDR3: CASSLLASSDELFF
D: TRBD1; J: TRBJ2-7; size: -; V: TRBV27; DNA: TGTGCCAGCTCCCCCGGGACAGTACCCTCCTACGAGCAGTACTTC; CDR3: CASSPGTVPSYEQYF
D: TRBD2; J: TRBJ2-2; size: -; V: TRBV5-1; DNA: TGCGCCAGCAGCTCGTCTGGCGGGAGAGTAACCGGGGAGCTGTTTTTT; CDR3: CASSSSGGRVTGELFF
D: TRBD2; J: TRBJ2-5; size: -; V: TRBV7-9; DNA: TGTGCCAGCAGCCCGATAATGGGGGCGGGGGGTGTCCAAGAGACCCAGTACTTC; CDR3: CASSPIMGAGGVQETQYF
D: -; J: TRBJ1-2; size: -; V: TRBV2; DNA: TGTGCCAGCAGTGAAGCGCGACGGAACTATGGCTACACCTTC; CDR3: CASSEARRNYGYTF
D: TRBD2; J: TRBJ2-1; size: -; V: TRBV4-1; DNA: TGCGCCAGCAGCCAAGCCGGGACTAGCGGCTACAATGAGCAGTTCTTC; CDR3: CASSQAGTSGYNEQFF
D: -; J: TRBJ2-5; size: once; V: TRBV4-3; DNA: TGCGCCAGCAGCCAAGAAGAAGGGTTTCTGGAGACCCAGTACTTC; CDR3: CASSQEEGFLETQYF
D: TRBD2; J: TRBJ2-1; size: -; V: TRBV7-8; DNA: TGTGCCAGCAGCCCTACTAGCGGGGGGAGGAATGAGCAGTTCTTC; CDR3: CASSPTSGGRNEQFF
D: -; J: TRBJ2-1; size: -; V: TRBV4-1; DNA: TGCGCCAGCAGCCAAGTATACGGGGCGGAAACCTACAATGAGCAGTTCTTC; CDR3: CASSQVYGAETYNEQFF
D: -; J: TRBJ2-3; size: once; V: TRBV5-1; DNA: TGCGCCAGCAGCTTTAGCCAAACTAGTAGCACAGATACGCAGTATTTT; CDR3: CASSFSQTSSTDTQYF
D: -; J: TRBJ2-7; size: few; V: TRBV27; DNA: TGTGCCAGCAGTTCGGGGTACGAGCAGTACTTC; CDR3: CASSSGYEQYF
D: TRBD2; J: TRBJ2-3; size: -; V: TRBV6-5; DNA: TGTGCCAGCAGTCCGGGACTACCAGATACGCAGTATTTT; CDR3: CASSPGLPDTQYF
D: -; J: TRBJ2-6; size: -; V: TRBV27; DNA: TGTGCCAGCAGTCGCAACCCTGGGGCCAACGTCCTGACTTTC; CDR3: CASSRNPGANVLTF
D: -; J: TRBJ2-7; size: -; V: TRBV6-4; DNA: TGTGCCAGCAGTGACGGCCACGAGCAGTACTTC; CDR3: CASSDGHEQYF
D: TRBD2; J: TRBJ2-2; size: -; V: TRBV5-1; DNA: TGCGCCAGCAGCCCACGGCCGGGGGGGACGAACACCGGGGAGCTGTTTTTT; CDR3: CASSPRPGGTNTGELFF
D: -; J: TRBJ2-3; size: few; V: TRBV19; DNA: TGTGCCAGTAGTATGGGCACAGATACGCAGTATTTT; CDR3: CASSMGTDTQYF